The rows below give T cell receptor beta chains drawn from one sample of a study of shared clonotypes between healthy human individuals. Method: immunoSEQ multiplex PCR; TCRdb's copy keeps in-frame clones and lacks some. The profile shows more than 550,000 clones, about 90% of them singletons. Sequenced: memory CD8+ T cells from PBMCs. The source is a man between 18 and 35 years old in good health. Some clones in this sample may be carry-over from other donors' samples. Each CDR3 is given with its conserved first and last residue. D genes are given only for firm matches. Clone size is shown for a subset of rows, as once, few, many or a class of expanded clone.

TRBV10-1	TRBD1	once	TRBJ2-3	TGCGCCAGCAGTGGCTACCGGGACAGGGGGTCATACGAGCGCACAGATACGCAGTATTTT	CASSGYRDRGSYERTDTQYF
TRBV27	TRBD1	.	TRBJ1-3	TGTGCCAGCAGTTCTAACAGGGGTCCTGGAAACACCATATATTTT	CASSSNRGPGNTIYF
TRBV5-1	TRBD1	.	TRBJ2-7	TGCGCCAGCGGTTCCTGGACAGGGGACACCTACGAGCAGTACTTC	CASGSWTGDTYEQYF
TRBV9	.	.	TRBJ2-7	TGTGCCAGCAGCCAGGGGGGGCAATACGAGCAGTACTTC	CASSQGGQYEQYF
TRBV28	TRBD2	once	TRBJ2-1	TGTGCCAGCAGCCGGACTAGCGGGAGCCTTTACAATGAGCAGTTCTTC	CASSRTSGSLYNEQFF
TRBV29-1	.	.	TRBJ2-7	TGCAGCGTTGTAGGGGTAGGCAGGGCCTACGAGCAGTACTTC	CSVVGVGRAYEQYF
TRBV19	TRBD2	.	TRBJ2-1	TGTGCCAGTAGTATTGGCGGGAGGAGCTACAATGAGCAGTTCTTC	CASSIGGRSYNEQFF
TRBV5-1	TRBD2	.	TRBJ2-1	TGCGCCAGCAGCTTGGGGGGACTAGCGGGCATAGCCTACAATGAGCAGTTCTTC	CASSLGGLAGIAYNEQFF
TRBV5-1	.	.	TRBJ1-4	TGCGCCAGCAGCTTGGAGGATCGGGGCTCGGAAAAACTGTTTTTT	CASSLEDRGSEKLFF
TRBV7-9	TRBD1	.	TRBJ2-1	TGTGCCAGCAGCGGACAGGTATACAATGAGCAGTTCTTC	CASSGQVYNEQFF
TRBV27	.	.	TRBJ2-7	TGTGCCAGCCGGCCCGTTGCGGGGTACGAGCAGTACTTC	CASRPVAGYEQYF
TRBV19	.	.	TRBJ1-2	TGTGCCAGTAGTGCCGGGGGCGCCCGCTATGGCTACACCTTC	CASSAGGARYGYTF
TRBV7-9	TRBD1	.	TRBJ1-2	TGTGCCAGCAGCACGGGACAGGGTCTGGGAAGTGGCTACACCTTC	CASSTGQGLGSGYTF
TRBV27	TRBD1	.	TRBJ2-7	TGTGCCAGCAGTCCTCGGGGGACAGGGAGGTACGAGCAGTACTTC	CASSPRGTGRYEQYF
TRBV2	TRBD1	.	TRBJ2-7	TGTGCCAGCAGTGAAGACAGGGGCTACGAGCAGTACTTC	CASSEDRGYEQYF
TRBV29-1	TRBD1	.	TRBJ2-7	TGCAGCGTACGTGCCGGGACAGGGGGTGGAGAGCAGTACTTC	CSVRAGTGGGEQYF
TRBV25-1	TRBD1	.	TRBJ2-1	TGTGCCAGCAGTTGGTGGGGACAGGGGTCCAATGAGCAGTTCTTC	CASSWWGQGSNEQFF
TRBV11-3	.	.	TRBJ2-7	TGTGCCAGCAGCTTAGATCGCCGGGAGCAGTACTTC	CASSLDRREQYF
TRBV4-1	.	.	TRBJ1-1	TGCGCCAGCAGCCAAGGGCACACTGAAGCTTTCTTT	CASSQGHTEAFF
TRBV7-3	TRBD2	.	TRBJ2-1	TGTGCCAGCAGCTTAGGGGCGGATGGCCTAGCGGGAGTGATAGGCAATGAGCAGTTCTTC	CASSLGADGLAGVIGNEQFF
TRBV7-2	.	.	TRBJ2-5	TGTGCCAGCAGTGACCCCCTCCTCCTCAAGCAGGAGACCCAGTACTTC	CASSDPLLLKQETQYF
TRBV15	.	once	TRBJ2-1	TGTGCCACCAGCAGTGGTGGGGCGGGATACTACAATGAGCAGTTCTTC	CATSSGGAGYYNEQFF
TRBV27	TRBD1	.	TRBJ2-7	TGTGCCAGCAGTTTATCCACAGGGGGCTTATACGAGCAGTACTTC	CASSLSTGGLYEQYF
TRBV7-8	.	.	TRBJ2-1	TGTGCCAGCAGCTTAAGTGGGCTTTCTTTCAATGAGCAGTTCTTC	CASSLSGLSFNEQFF
TRBV27	.	few	TRBJ1-1	TGTGCCAGCAGTTTACGTATAATGAACACTGAAGCTTTCTTT	CASSLRIMNTEAFF
TRBV28	TRBD2	.	TRBJ2-1	TGTGCCAGCAGTATGACCCTTCCGGACCTTAGCGGGAGCTCCTACAATGAGCAGTTCTTC	CASSMTLPDLSGSSYNEQFF
TRBV9	TRBD2	.	TRBJ2-2	TGTGCCAGCAGCGTACCTCAGCGGGAGGGTTACACCGGGGAGCTGTTTTTT	CASSVPQREGYTGELFF
TRBV5-6	TRBD1	.	TRBJ2-5	TGTGCCAGCAGCTCCCGGACAGGCCAAGAGACCCAGTACTTC	CASSSRTGQETQYF
TRBV4-1	.	.	TRBJ2-7	TGCGCCAGCAGTCCGAGAGGGGTCGGTGAGCAGTACTTC	CASSPRGVGEQYF
TRBV25-1	.	.	TRBJ1-5	TGTGCCAGCAGTGAAAGTAGCAATCAGCCCCAGCATTTT	CASSESSNQPQHF
TRBV15	.	.	TRBJ1-2	TGTGCCACCAGCAGTTACAGCCGGGACTATGGCTACACCTTC	CATSSYSRDYGYTF
TRBV5-1	TRBD2	.	TRBJ2-1	TGCGCCAGCAGCTTGGGGTCGAGGACTAGCGGGAGGGCTTACAATGAGCAGTTCTTC	CASSLGSRTSGRAYNEQFF
TRBV13	.	.	TRBJ2-7	TGTGCCAGCAGCTCGTCACCTTCCCCGAACTACGAGCAGTACTTC	CASSSSPSPNYEQYF
TRBV5-1	.	.	TRBJ1-3	TGCGCCAGCAGCTTGGAGTCGGTTCCAGGAAACACCATATATTTT	CASSLESVPGNTIYF
TRBV7-8	.	.	TRBJ2-7	TGTGCCAGCAGCTTAGAGTCGAGTCTACACGAGCAGTACTTC	CASSLESSLHEQYF
TRBV9	TRBD1	.	TRBJ1-3	TGTGCCAGCAGCGTTTTCGACAGGGCAGCTGGAAACACCATATATTTT	CASSVFDRAAGNTIYF
TRBV29-1	TRBD1	few	TRBJ1-2	TGCAGCGCGATTCTTCAGGGGGGACCCCTTTCATCATTCTATGGCTACACCTTC	CSAILQGGPLSSFYGYTF
TRBV19	TRBD1	.	TRBJ1-1	TGTGCCAGTACCATAAAGGGACAGGGGAACACTGAAGCTTTCTTT	CASTIKGQGNTEAFF
TRBV11-2	TRBD1	.	TRBJ1-5	TGTGCCAGCAGCCCTTGGACAGGGCCAGACGGCAATCAGCCCCAGCATTTT	CASSPWTGPDGNQPQHF
TRBV28	TRBD1	.	TRBJ2-7	TGTGCCAGCAGATCGACAGGGGTATACGAGCAGTACTTC	CASRSTGVYEQYF
TRBV27	.	.	TRBJ1-1	TGTGCCAGCGTGACACAAGGCGGGACTGAAGCTTTCTTT	CASVTQGGTEAFF
TRBV6-5	TRBD1	.	TRBJ1-5	TGTGCCCAAAACACTCCGGGACAGGGGAATCAGCCCCAGCATTTT	CAQNTPGQGNQPQHF
TRBV15	.	once	TRBJ2-7	TGTGCCACCAGCAGAGATCGAAGGACCTACGAGCAGTACTTC	CATSRDRRTYEQYF
TRBV7-6	.	.	TRBJ2-5	TGTGCCAGCAGCTTAGTAGACAGGCCTATAGAGACCCAGTACTTC	CASSLVDRPIETQYF
TRBV7-9	.	.	TRBJ1-1	TGTGCCAGCAGCTTAGTTTTGGCCCGCACTGAAGCTTTCTTT	CASSLVLARTEAFF
TRBV10-2	TRBD1	.	TRBJ1-2	TGCGCCAGCAGTGGAAAGGGACAGGTTAACTATGGCTACACCTTC	CASSGKGQVNYGYTF
TRBV11-2	.	.	TRBJ1-1	TGTGCCAGCAGCCCGCTCAAGGGGGGGGACACTGAAGCTTTCTTT	CASSPLKGGDTEAFF
TRBV27	.	.	TRBJ2-1	TGTGCCAGCAGTTTAGGTAATGAGCAGTTCTTC	CASSLGNEQFF